The sample holds a few counts of the clone carrying this TCR beta chain. What it binds is unknown. The data derive from a study of shared clonotypes between healthy human individuals. The donors were all Caucasian adults (living in Nashville, Tennessee). Per germline, CDR1 SGHTS and CDR2 YDEGEE. V dropped 3 bases and J dropped 13 bases, with 20 bases sitting between them. This CDR3 has 14 residues. Sequencing was performed with immunoSEQ multiplex PCR; in TCRdb, only in-frame clones are kept and a portion is missing. This sample has 950,000 to 1,300,000 clones, with around 74% found just once. Study results and limitations: In a few donors, around 5.5% of naive CD4 clonotypes appeared in common. Naive subsets, compared against memory subsets, generally had larger estimated richness values. Rarefaction indicated that sorted-subset sequencing remained incomplete although depth was large.

Source material: memory CD4+ T cells sorted from blood. Subset in this sample: CD45RA-negative fraction. The V call is TRBV5-8, the J call TRBJ2-1, with D maybe TRBD2 (5 bases). The sequence derives from a man aged 18-30 years in good health. CDR3 sequence: CASSSRGDTSPQFF. The CDR3 region has the DNA TGTGCCAGCAGCTCCCGGGGAGACACCTCACCCCAGTTCTTC. Variable domain in full (rest from reference TRBV5-8 and TRBJ2-1): EAGVTQSPTHLIKTRGQQATLRCSPISGHTSVYWYQQALGLGLQFLLWYDEGEERNRGNFPPRFSGRQFPNYSSELNVNALELEDSALYLCASSSRGDTSPQFFGPGTRLTVL.